The 7 T cell receptor beta chains listed next were all sequenced from one sample in a study of CD8 T cells in ankylosing spondylitis. Each CDR3 protein is one row after TCRdb ran MiXCR on the 5' RACE reads. The sample holds roughly 120,000 distinct CDR3 sequences; roughly 15% are singletons and the top ten take 2.5% to 3%. Sequenced sample: blood, either unsorted or a sorted T cell fraction (not recorded which). These receptors were obtained from a female donor with ankylosing spondylitis or in good health (not recorded which).

This clonotype was picked up many times. The chain has TRBV15 and TRBJ2-5; TRBD2 is a possible D gene (5 bases). V was shortened by 1 base and J by 2 bases, with 23 bases between the two germline ends. Germline lookup yields CDR1 LNHNV and CDR2 YYDKDF (reference sequence). The CDR3 runs 19 residues. The CDR3 protein is CATSRGLIGVGRGQETQYF. For the CDR3, the DNA is TGTGCCACCAGCAGAGGGTTGATCGGTGTAGGGCGAGGGCAAGAGACCCAGTACTTC.

This clonotype occurred many times. J is TRBJ1-6 and V is TRBV20-1; the D is unclear. With 6 bases removed from V and 5 bases from J, the gap between germline ends came to 8 bases. This CDR3 has 12 amino acids. The germline V gene encodes CDR1 DFQATT and CDR2 SNEGSKA (reference sequence). DNA of the CDR3: TGCAGTGCCGACAAGGATAATTCACCCCTCCACTTT. This encodes CSADKDNSPLHF.

The chain combines TRBV5-1 with TRBJ2-2; TRBD1 matches 11 bases. The germline V gene encodes CDR1 SGHRS and CDR2 YFSETQ. The CDR3 length is 15 residues. V was clipped by 4 bases and J by 3 bases; unmatched bases: 2. The CDR3 reads CASSRTGGDTGELFF. The CDR3 DNA sequence: TGCGCCAGCAGCCGGACAGGGGGCGACACCGGGGAGCTGTTTTTT.

In its sample, this clonotype was seen many times. The V call is TRBV7-8, the J call TRBJ2-1, with TRBD2 identical over 9 bases. This CDR3 comprises 16 residues. The germline V gene has CDR1 SGHVS and CDR2 FQNEAQ. The V and J ends lost 5 bases and 0 bases, in that order; junction bases with no gene match: 5. The CDR3 sequence: CASSSSGRPSYNEQFF. The CDR3 bases are TGTGCCAGCAGCAGCAGCGGGAGGCCCTCCTACAATGAGCAGTTCTTC.

This clonotype was seen at least ten times. J is TRBJ2-2 and V is TRBV5-1, with TRBD2 matching 14 bases. Trimming cost V 4 bases and J 3 bases; bases outside gene matches: 8. Per germline, CDR1 SGHRS and CDR2 YFSETQ. This CDR3 has 18 residues. The CDR3 coding sequence is TGCGCCAGCAGCCCCGGACTAGCGGGAGGAACCTACACCGGGGAGCTGTTTTTT. Translation: CASSPGLAGGTYTGELFF. The complete variable domain, with remaining parts taken from reference TRBV5-1 and TRBJ2-2, reads KAGVTQTPRYLIKTRGQQVTLSCSPISGHRSVSWYQQTPGQGLQFLFEYFSETQRNKGNFPGRFSGRQFSNSRSEMNVSTLELGDSALYLCASSPGLAGGTYTGELFFGEGSRLTVL.

This clonotype was counted at least ten times. The chain links TRBV4-1 to TRBJ1-6, with D unclear. CDR1 and CDR2 from the germline V gene are MGHRA and YSYEKL. This CDR3 has 15 residues. Trimming took 4 bases from V and 9 from J, leaving 16 bases between them. CDR3 bases: TGCGCCAGCAGCCCCTTGGAGATAGGTAGTTCACCCCTCCACTTT. Translating gives CASSPLEIGSSPLHF.

Ten or more counts support this clonotype. The CDR3 nucleotides read TGCGCCAGCAGCTTGGCCTTTAGCTCTGGAAACACCATATATTTT. This gives the protein CASSLAFSSGNTIYF. This chain uses TRBV5-1 with TRBJ1-3; D is undetermined. The CDR3 covers 15 residues. Germline values: CDR1 SGHRS, CDR2 YFSETQ. The ends were cut back, 0 bases at V and 0 bases at J, with 7 bases in the middle.